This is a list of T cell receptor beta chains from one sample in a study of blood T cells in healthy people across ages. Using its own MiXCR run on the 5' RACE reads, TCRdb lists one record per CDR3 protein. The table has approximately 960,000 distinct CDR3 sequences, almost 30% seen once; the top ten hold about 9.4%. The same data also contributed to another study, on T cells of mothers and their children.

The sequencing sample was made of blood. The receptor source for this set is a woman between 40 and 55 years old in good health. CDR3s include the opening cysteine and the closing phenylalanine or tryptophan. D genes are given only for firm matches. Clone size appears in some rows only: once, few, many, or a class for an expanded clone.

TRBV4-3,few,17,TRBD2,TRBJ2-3,TGCGCCAGCAGCCAAGTTTCGGGGGGGGCGAAAACAGATACGCAGTATTTT,CASSQVSGGAKTDTQYF
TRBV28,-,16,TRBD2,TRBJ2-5,TGTGCCAGCAGTTTGCCGGGGGGGCGATTAAGAGAGACCCAGTACTTC,CASSLPGGRLRETQYF
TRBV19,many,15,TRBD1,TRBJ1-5,TGTGCCAGTAGCGCACAGGGGACTAGCAATCAGCCCCAGCATTTT,CASSAQGTSNQPQHF
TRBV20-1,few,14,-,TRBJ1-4,TGCAGTTTAGCCGCCGGGGGGGGAGGCGAAAAACTGTTTTTT,CSLAAGGGGEKLFF
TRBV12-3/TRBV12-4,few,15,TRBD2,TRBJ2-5,TGTGCCAGCAGACGTAGCGGGGGGCCCGGAGAGACCCAGTACTTC,CASRRSGGPGETQYF
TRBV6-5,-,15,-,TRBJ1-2,TGTGCCAGCAGTGGACGGACAGAACCTACCTATGGCTACACCTTC,CASSGRTEPTYGYTF
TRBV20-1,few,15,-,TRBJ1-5,TGCAGTGCTAGAGATCTCAGGGTGGAGGGACAGCCCCAGCATTTT,CSARDLRVEGQPQHF
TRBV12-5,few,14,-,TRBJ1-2,TGTGCTAGTGGTTTGGTACCCGACAACTATGGCTACACCTTC,CASGLVPDNYGYTF
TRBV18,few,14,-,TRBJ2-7,TGTGCCAGCTCACCCAACATCGGACGGAGCGAGCAGTACTTC,CASSPNIGRSEQYF
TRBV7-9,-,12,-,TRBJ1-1,TGTGCCGGGGCCTTTATGAACACTGAAGCTTTCTTT,CAGAFMNTEAFF
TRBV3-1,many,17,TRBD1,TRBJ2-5,TGTGCCAGCAGCCAAGATATACCCAGGGGGCAAGGAGAGACCCAGTACTTC,CASSQDIPRGQGETQYF
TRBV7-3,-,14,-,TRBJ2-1,TGTGCCAGCAGCTTAGAGCGGTCCTACAATGAGCAGTTCTTC,CASSLERSYNEQFF
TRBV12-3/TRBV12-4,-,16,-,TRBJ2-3,TGTGCCAGCAGTCCGCCGCGGGCAGCACCGACAGATACGCAGTATTTT,CASSPPRAAPTDTQYF
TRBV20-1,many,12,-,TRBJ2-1,TGCAGTGCTAGCGGCTCTTGGGATGAGCAGTTCTTC,CSASGSWDEQFF
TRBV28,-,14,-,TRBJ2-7,TGTGCCAGCAGTGATCCGGGACCGCTGAAGGAGCAGTACTTC,CASSDPGPLKEQYF
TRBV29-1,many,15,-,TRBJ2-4,TGCAGCGTTGAAGGAGAGGTATTAGCCAAAAACATTCAGTACTTC,CSVEGEVLAKNIQYF
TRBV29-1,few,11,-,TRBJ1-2,TGCAGCGTCGGAGCTTGGGATGGCTACACCTTC,CSVGAWDGYTF
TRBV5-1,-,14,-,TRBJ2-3,TGCGCCAGCAGCTTGGTAGGGGCAGTAGATACGCAGTATTTT,CASSLVGAVDTQYF
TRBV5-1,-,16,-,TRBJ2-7,TGCGCCAGCAGCCGGTTGGGGCAGGGACAACGGTACGAGCAGTACTTC,CASSRLGQGQRYEQYF
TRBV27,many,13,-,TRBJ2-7,TGTGCCAGCAGTTCCCCGGGCCCCTACGAGCAGTACTTC,CASSSPGPYEQYF
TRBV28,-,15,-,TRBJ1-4,TGTGCCAGCACCTCGGCCTCTGCAACTAATGAAAAACTGTTTTTT,CASTSASATNEKLFF
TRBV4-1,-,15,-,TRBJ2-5,TGCGCCAGCAGCCGAGACACCGTAGGGGGGGAGACCCAGTACTTC,CASSRDTVGGETQYF